The 3 T cell receptor beta chains listed next were all sequenced from one sample in a study of breast tumors, draining lymph nodes, adjacent tissues. Axillary draining lymph nodes of breast cancer patients supplied the node samples. TCRdb processed the multiplex PCR reads anew with MiXCR; each CDR3 protein has one entry. The sample holds some 170,000 distinct CDR3 sequences; around 35% are singletons and the top ten take more than 3.5%. Sequencing used axillary lymph node tissue. The source of these receptors is a female donor with breast cancer. Some clones in this sample may be carry-over from other donors' samples.

This clonotype was counted at least ten times. V and J are TRBV6-5 and TRBJ2-4; possibly TRBD1 for D (5 bases). This CDR3 comprises 15 residues. Deletions cut 4 bases from V and 2 bases from J, with 12 bases between. Germline-derived CDR1 and CDR2 are MNHEY and SVGAGI. CDR3 in DNA: TGTGCCAGCAGTTTAGACCCAGGGACCAAAAACATTCAGTACTTC. It translates to CASSLDPGTKNIQYF.

Comments on this clonotype: Being one base from a much bigger clone, this may be a read error. This chain joins TRBV20-1 and TRBJ2-5, with TRBD2 as a possible D gene (6 bases). The V end lost 7 bases, the J end lost 9 bases, and 24 bases lay between the germline ends. This CDR3 is built from 14 residues. CDR1 is DFQATT and CDR2 is SNEGSKA in the germline V gene (reference sequence). The CDR3 here is CSGLDTPPREAQYF. Written as DNA, the CDR3 is TGCAGTGGTTTGGACACCCCCCCGAGGGAGGCCCAGTACTTC.

There are many counts of this clonotype. The rearrangement uses TRBV6-5 and TRBJ2-3; D unresolved. Germline CDR1 is MNHEY and CDR2 is SVGAGI. V lost 0 bases and J lost 8, with 6 bases in between. This CDR3 is built from 12 residues. This chain's CDR3 is CASSYSAGTQYF. DNA for the CDR3: TGTGCCAGCAGTTACTCTGCTGGTACGCAGTATTTT.